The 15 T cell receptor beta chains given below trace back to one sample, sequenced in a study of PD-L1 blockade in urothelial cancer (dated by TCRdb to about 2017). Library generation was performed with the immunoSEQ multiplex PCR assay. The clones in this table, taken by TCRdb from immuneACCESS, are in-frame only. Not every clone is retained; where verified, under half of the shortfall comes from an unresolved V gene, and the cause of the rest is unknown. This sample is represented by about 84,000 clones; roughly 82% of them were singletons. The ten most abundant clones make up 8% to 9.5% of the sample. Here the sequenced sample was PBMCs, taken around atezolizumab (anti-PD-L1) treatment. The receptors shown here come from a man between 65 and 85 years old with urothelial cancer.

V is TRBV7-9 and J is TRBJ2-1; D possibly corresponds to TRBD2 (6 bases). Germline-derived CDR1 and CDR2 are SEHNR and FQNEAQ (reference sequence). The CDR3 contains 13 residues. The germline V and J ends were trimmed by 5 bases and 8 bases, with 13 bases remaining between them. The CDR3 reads CASSRSLAHEQFF. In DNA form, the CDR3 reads TGTGCCAGCAGCCGATCCCTAGCGCATGAGCAGTTCTTC. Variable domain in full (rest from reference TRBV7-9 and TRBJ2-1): DTGVSQNPRHKITKRGQNVTFRCDPISEHNRLYWYRQTLGQGPEFLTYFQNEAQLEKSRLLSDRFSAERPKGSFSTLEIQRTEQGDSAMYLCASSRSLAHEQFFGPGTRLTVL.

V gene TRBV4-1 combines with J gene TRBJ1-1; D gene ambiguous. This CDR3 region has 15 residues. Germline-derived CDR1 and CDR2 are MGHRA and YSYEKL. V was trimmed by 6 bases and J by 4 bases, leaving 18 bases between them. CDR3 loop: CASSQLGGPSTEAFF. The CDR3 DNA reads TGCGCCAGCAGTCAATTGGGAGGACCGAGCACTGAAGCTTTCTTT.

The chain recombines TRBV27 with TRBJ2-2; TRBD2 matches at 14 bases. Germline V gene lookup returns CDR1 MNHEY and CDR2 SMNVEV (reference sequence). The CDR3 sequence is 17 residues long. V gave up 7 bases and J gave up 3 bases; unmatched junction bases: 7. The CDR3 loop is CASTLTSGREDTGELFF. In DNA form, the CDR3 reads TGTGCCAGCACCCTGACTAGCGGGAGGGAGGACACCGGGGAGCTGTTTTTT.

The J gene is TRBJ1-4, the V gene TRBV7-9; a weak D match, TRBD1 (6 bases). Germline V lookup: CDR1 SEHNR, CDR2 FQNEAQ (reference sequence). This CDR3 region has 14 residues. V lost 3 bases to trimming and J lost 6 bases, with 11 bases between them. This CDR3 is CASSFTGLDEKLFF. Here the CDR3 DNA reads TGTGCCAGCAGCTTTACAGGGTTGGATGAAAAACTGTTTTTT.

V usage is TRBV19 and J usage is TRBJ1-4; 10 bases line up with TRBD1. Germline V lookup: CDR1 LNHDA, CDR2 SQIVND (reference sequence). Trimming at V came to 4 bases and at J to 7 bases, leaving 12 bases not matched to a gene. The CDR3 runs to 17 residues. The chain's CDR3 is CASSTRDRGNSGEKLFF. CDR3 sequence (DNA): TGTGCCAGTAGTACTCGGGACAGGGGTAATAGCGGTGAAAAACTGTTTTTT.

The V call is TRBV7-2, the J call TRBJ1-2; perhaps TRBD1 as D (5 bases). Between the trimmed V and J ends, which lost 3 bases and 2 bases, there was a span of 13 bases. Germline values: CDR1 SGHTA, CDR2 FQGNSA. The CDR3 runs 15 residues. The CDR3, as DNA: TGTGCCAGCAGCTTTGACAGAGCCTCAAACTATGGCTACACCTTC. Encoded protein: CASSFDRASNYGYTF.

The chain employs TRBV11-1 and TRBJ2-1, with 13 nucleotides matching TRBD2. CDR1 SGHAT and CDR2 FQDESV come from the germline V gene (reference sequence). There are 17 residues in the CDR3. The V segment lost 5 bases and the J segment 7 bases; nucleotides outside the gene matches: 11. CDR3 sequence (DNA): TGTGCCAGCAGCCTCAATCTTGGACTAGCGGGAGTGAATGAGCAGTTCTTC. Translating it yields CASSLNLGLAGVNEQFF.

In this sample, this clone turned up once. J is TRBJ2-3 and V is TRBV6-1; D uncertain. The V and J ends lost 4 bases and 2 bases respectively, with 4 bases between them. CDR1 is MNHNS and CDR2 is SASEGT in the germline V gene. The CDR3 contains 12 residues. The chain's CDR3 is CASSGDTDTQYF. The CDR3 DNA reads TGTGCCAGCAGTGGCGACACAGATACGCAGTATTTT.

For the CDR3, the DNA is TGTGCCATCAGGGCAGCAGATACGCAGTATTTT. Residues: CAIRAADTQYF. The J gene is TRBJ2-3, the V gene TRBV10-3, with no clear D. Germline V lookup: CDR1 ENHRY, CDR2 SYGVKD. Trimming cost V 6 bases and J 4 bases, with 5 bases left between them. The CDR3 is 11 amino acids.

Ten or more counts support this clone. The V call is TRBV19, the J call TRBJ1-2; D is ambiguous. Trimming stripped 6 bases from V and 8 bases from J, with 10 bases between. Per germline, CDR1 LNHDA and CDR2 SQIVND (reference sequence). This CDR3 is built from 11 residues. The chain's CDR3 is CASSSAGGYTF. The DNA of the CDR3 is TGTGCCAGTAGCTCGGCGGGGGGCTACACCTTC.

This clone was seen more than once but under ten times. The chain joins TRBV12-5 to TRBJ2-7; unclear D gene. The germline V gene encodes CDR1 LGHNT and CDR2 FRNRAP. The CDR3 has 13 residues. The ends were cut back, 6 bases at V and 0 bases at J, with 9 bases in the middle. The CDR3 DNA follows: TGTGCTAGTGGACCTGGCGGCTCCTACGAGCAGTACTTC. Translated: CASGPGGSYEQYF.

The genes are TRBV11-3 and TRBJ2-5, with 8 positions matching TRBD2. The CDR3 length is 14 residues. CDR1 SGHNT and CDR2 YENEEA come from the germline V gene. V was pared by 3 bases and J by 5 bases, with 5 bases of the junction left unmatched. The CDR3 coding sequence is TGTGCCAGCAGCTTCCGGGGGGGGAGGGAGACCCAGTACTTC. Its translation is CASSFRGGRETQYF.

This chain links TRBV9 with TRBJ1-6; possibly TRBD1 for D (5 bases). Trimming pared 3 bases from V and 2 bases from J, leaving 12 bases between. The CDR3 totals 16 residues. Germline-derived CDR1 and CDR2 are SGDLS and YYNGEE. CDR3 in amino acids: CASSATGVPYNSPLHF. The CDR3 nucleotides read TGTGCCAGCAGCGCTACGGGGGTTCCCTATAATTCACCCCTCCACTTT.

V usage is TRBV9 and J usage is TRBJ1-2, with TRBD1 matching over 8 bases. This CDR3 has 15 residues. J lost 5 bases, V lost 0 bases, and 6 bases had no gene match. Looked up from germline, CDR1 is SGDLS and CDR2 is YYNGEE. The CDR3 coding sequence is TGTGCCAGCAGCGTAGAGCCCGACAGGGGATATGGCTACACCTTC. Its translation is CASSVEPDRGYGYTF. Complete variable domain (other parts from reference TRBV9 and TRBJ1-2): DSGVTQTPKHLITATGQRVTLRCSPRSGDLSVYWYQQSLDQGLQFLIQYYNGEERAKGNILERFSAQQFPDLHSELNLSSLELGDSALYFCASSVEPDRGYGYTFGSGTRLTVV.

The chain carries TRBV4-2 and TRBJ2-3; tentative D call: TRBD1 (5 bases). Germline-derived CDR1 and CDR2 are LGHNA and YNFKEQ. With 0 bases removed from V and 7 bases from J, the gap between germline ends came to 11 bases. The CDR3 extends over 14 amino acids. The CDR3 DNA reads TGTGCCAGCAGCCAAGAAGGCAGGGATAATACGCAGTATTTT. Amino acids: CASSQEGRDNTQYF.